This record looks at one T cell receptor beta chain sequence and its context. This clone's antigen is unknown. Base-call qualities are not available, and no considerably larger clone is one nucleotide away. From a lookup of the germline V gene (reference sequence), CDR1 and CDR2 are SEHNR and FQNEAQ. Including the terminal cysteine and phenylalanine, the CDR3 comprises 14 residues. Solely the CDR3 DNA is kept, with 42 bases framed from the first base. At the junction V is shortened by 11 bases and J by 0 bases; bases outside the gene matches: 7. Library preparation employed PCR. The sequencing machine was an Illumina MiSeq. The public reads were quality trimmed at Q25 with fastp and then assembled into clones with MiXCR by TCRdb, keeping productive beta chains. Rows matching on CDR3 protein sequence are summarized as one entry with the most common DNA and genes. Present in this sample are approximately 9,500 distinct CDR3 sequences, roughly 34% of which were seen just once. Clones ranked in the top ten supply 4.5% to 6.5% of the sample.

The data originate from a study of regulatory and conventional T cells in breast cancer (dated by TCRdb to the mid-2010s). This chain is built from TRBV7-9 and TRBJ1-3; 7 middle bases align to TRBD1. The source is a male donor in good health. The sample taken for sequencing was conventional T cells from blood. The nucleotide sequence is given as TGTGCCTGGGACAGTTTAAGCTCTGGAAACACCATATATTTT. It encodes CAWDSLSSGNTIYF.